The 23 T cell receptor beta chains in this list originate from one sample, sequenced in a study of molecular identifiers for immune sequencing clone quantification. TCRdb called the PCR reads again in MiXCR, with one record for every CDR3 protein. The sample shows approximately 670,000 distinct CDR3 sequences, less than 20% of them seen only once. Specimen: naive CD8+ T cells from blood, with Jurkat cell RNA spiked in. As for subset: FACS-sorted CD8+CD4-CCR7+CD45RA+ naive T cells. These receptors were obtained from a human donor in good health. Some libraries in this study had Jurkat cell RNA spiked in.

Turning to this clonotype: A much larger clone lies one base from this, so it may be a read error. The chain joins TRBV7-9 to TRBJ1-1, with D perhaps TRBD1 (6 bases). Germline CDR1 is SEHNR and CDR2 is FQNEAQ (reference sequence). CDR3 length: 17 residues. Trimming shortened V by 5 bases and J by 5 bases, and 24 bases separated the two germline ends. CDR3 DNA: TGTGCCAGCAGCACCCCCCGGGGGGACACCCGGTGGACTGAAGCTTTCTTT. As protein: CASSTPRGDTRWTEAFF.

This clonotype has a count of ten or more. CDR3 sequence reads: CAWSVFMDTQYF. The CDR3 region has the DNA TGTGCCTGGAGTGTATTCATGGATACGCAGTATTTT. The chain recombines TRBV30 with TRBJ2-3; D gene uncertain. The CDR3 contains 12 residues. V was pared by 0 bases and J by 6 bases, with 7 bases between. In germline, CDR1 is GTSNPN, CDR2 SVGIG (reference sequence).

The sample holds a few counts of this clonotype. This chain connects TRBV4-3 to TRBJ2-2; possible D gene TRBD2, 6 bases. Germline V gene sequence: CDR1 LGHNA, CDR2 YSLEER. V dropped 2 bases and J dropped 0 bases, with 10 bases sitting between them. The CDR3 runs 16 residues. CDR3 DNA: TGCGCCAGCAGCCAATTTAGCGGAGCGAACACCGGGGAGCTGTTTTTT. This encodes CASSQFSGANTGELFF.

This clonotype has more than one count but fewer than ten. The chain links TRBV5-6 to TRBJ1-1, with 8 bases matching TRBD1. The CDR3 totals 14 residues. Germline CDR1 is SGHDT and CDR2 is YYEEEE. After removal of 1 base from V and 6 bases from J, the junction contained 5 bases not matched to a gene. The CDR3 region is CASSLLAGGSEAFF. CDR3 DNA sequence: TGTGCCAGCAGCTTGCTGGCAGGGGGCTCTGAAGCTTTCTTT.

This chain joins TRBV27 and TRBJ1-5, with D possibly TRBD1 on 5 matching bases. Germline assignment: CDR1 MNHEY and CDR2 SMNVEV (reference sequence). The CDR3 extends over 14 amino acids. V was clipped by 8 bases and J by 2 bases, with 13 bases between them. In DNA form, the CDR3 reads TGTGCCAGCGCAGGGCTCGGGGGCAATCAGCCCCAGCATTTT. It codes for CASAGLGGNQPQHF.

This clonotype has at least ten counts. V gene TRBV5-1 combines with J gene TRBJ2-7; 8 bases fit TRBD1. V trimming: 0 bases; J trimming: 3 bases; junction bases outside the gene matches: 2. The CDR3 contains 14 residues. Germline V gene lookup returns CDR1 SGHRS and CDR2 YFSETQ. This CDR3 reads CASSLAGGFYEQYF. The CDR3 nucleotides read TGCGCCAGCAGCTTGGCAGGGGGCTTCTACGAGCAGTACTTC. The complete variable domain, with remaining parts taken from reference TRBV5-1 and TRBJ2-7, reads KAGVTQTPRYLIKTRGQQVTLSCSPISGHRSVSWYQQTPGQGLQFLFEYFSETQRNKGNFPGRFSGRQFSNSRSEMNVSTLELGDSALYLCASSLAGGFYEQYFGPGTRLTVT.

Ten or more counts support this clonotype. This chain connects TRBV4-3 to TRBJ2-1, with D perhaps TRBD1 (5 bases). CDR1 is LGHNA and CDR2 is YSLEER in the germline V gene. The CDR3 length is 13 residues. Trimming cost V 0 bases and J 10 bases, with 10 bases left between them. CDR3 region: CASSQDRQYEQFF. CDR3 bases: TGCGCCAGCAGCCAAGATCGACAGTACGAGCAGTTCTTC.

This clonotype was counted only a few times. This chain joins TRBV27 and TRBJ2-2, with TRBD1 matching 8 bases. The CDR3 sequence is 20 residues long. Germline CDR1 reads MNHEY; CDR2 reads SMNVEV (reference sequence). V lost 1 base and J lost 7; bases outside the gene matches: 20. CDR3 sequence (DNA): TGTGCCAGCAGTTTATTATCCCGCCGCCTGACAGGGGACGTCGGCGGGGAGCTGTTTTTT. Translating gives CASSLLSRRLTGDVGGELFF.

This clonotype was observed at least ten times. This chain connects TRBV25-1 to TRBJ2-7; D remains unclear. The V gene's germline CDR1 is MGHDK and CDR2 SYGVNS. The V gene lost 3 bases and the J gene lost 0 bases, with 15 bases spanning the gap. The CDR3 sequence is 16 residues long. The CDR3 protein is CASSDGPGSSSYEQYF. For the CDR3, the DNA is TGTGCCAGCAGTGACGGTCCAGGCTCGAGCTCCTACGAGCAGTACTTC.

This clonotype was observed once. This sequence may be a read error, since a much larger clone differs from it by one base. It is unclear where the CDR3 begins or ends on the DNA, so no DNA is shown, and the CDR3 is as TCRdb lists it. The chain recombines TRBV29-1 with TRBJ1-1. The germline V gene has CDR1 SQVTM and CDR2 ANQGSEA. The CDR3 spans 14 residues, counting both ends. The CDR3 region is CSVGYGSMNTEALF.

Turning to this clonotype: A much larger clonotype is one base distant, so this may be a read error. V is TRBV9 and J is TRBJ2-3; no clear D gene. Trimming shortened V by 3 bases and J by 4 bases, and 9 bases separated the two germline ends. CDR3 length: 13 amino acids. CDR1 is SGDLS and CDR2 is YYNGEE in the germline V gene. CDR3 coding DNA: TGTGCCAGCAGCGAAGGACGCCCAGATACGCAGTATTTT. It encodes CASSEGRPDTQYF.

This clonotype was seen at least ten times. V and J are TRBV4-3 and TRBJ1-1; no firm D call. The CDR3 runs to 14 residues. V was shortened by 0 bases and J by 1 base, with 6 bases between the two germline ends. Germline-derived CDR1 and CDR2 are LGHNA and YSLEER. In DNA, the CDR3 is TGCGCCAGCAGCCAAGAAAAGAGGAACACTGAAGCTTTCTTT. Protein sequence: CASSQEKRNTEAFF.

The chain joins TRBV4-3 to TRBJ1-6, with TRBD1 as a possible D gene (6 bases). V gave up 0 bases and J gave up 0 bases, with 15 bases separating them. The CDR3 has 19 residues. The V gene's germline CDR1 is LGHNA and CDR2 YSLEER. CDR3 in DNA: TGCGCCAGCAGCCAAGATCTTCGCAGGGGAAGCTCCTATAATTCACCCCTCCACTTT. As protein: CASSQDLRRGSSYNSPLHF.

Comment on this clonotype: This sequence may be a read error, since a much larger clone differs from it by one base. V is TRBV19 and J is TRBJ2-7; 9 positions match TRBD2. The CDR3 contains 14 residues. Germline V CDR1 and CDR2: LNHDA, SQIVND (reference sequence). The CDR3 DNA sequence: TGTGCCGGTAGTATCTCTAGCGGGGCCTACGAGCAGTACTTC. This encodes CAGSISSGAYEQYF.

Note on this clonotype: A read error may be the cause here, since a much bigger clone is one base away. V usage is TRBV24-1 and J usage is TRBJ2-3, with D tentatively TRBD2 (5 bases). This CDR3 spans 16 amino acids. Germline CDR1 is KGHDR and CDR2 is SFDVKD. The CDR3 loop is CATTECREGPTDTQCF. The DNA of the CDR3 is TGTGCCACAACTGAATGCCGGGAAGGGCCCACAGATACGCAGTGTTTT.

This clonotype was observed at least ten times. The chain has TRBV4-1 and TRBJ2-3; tentative D call: TRBD1 (6 bases). Germline V gene sequence: CDR1 MGHRA, CDR2 YSYEKL. The V gene lost 0 bases and the J gene lost 3 bases, with 13 bases spanning the gap. The CDR3 spans 16 residues. The CDR3 spells CASSQEQGFGTDTQYF. The CDR3 nucleotides read TGCGCCAGCAGCCAAGAACAGGGCTTTGGGACAGATACGCAGTATTTT.

This clonotype was seen repeatedly, ten times or more. This chain uses TRBV6-6 with TRBJ2-2; 9 nucleotides line up with TRBD1. This CDR3 comprises 13 residues. Trimming at V came to 6 bases and at J to 7 bases, leaving 3 bases not matched to a gene. Germline V gene lookup returns CDR1 MNHNY and CDR2 SVGAGI (reference sequence). Here the CDR3 DNA reads TGTGCCAGCAGGGGGACAGGGCACGGGGAGCTGTTTTTT. This encodes CASRGTGHGELFF.

In this sample, this clonotype turned up many times. This chain uses TRBV7-6 with TRBJ2-7; D possibly corresponds to TRBD2 (6 bases). Germline V gene data show CDR1 as SGHVS and CDR2 as FNYEAQ. This CDR3 has 15 residues. V lost 1 base, J lost 0 bases, and 10 bases lay in between. This CDR3 is CASSLGREHSYEQYF. The DNA for the CDR3 is TGTGCCAGCAGCTTAGGCCGGGAGCACTCCTACGAGCAGTACTTC. The full variable domain, with the rest looked up from reference TRBV7-6 and TRBJ2-7, is GAGVSQSPRYKVTKRGQDVALRCDPISGHVSLYWYRQALGQGPEFLTYFNYEAQQDKSGLPNDRFSAERPEGSISTLTIQRTEQRDSAMYRCASSLGREHSYEQYFGPGTRLTVT.

The sample holds many counts of this clonotype. The gene calls are TRBV5-6 and TRBJ1-4, with a possible D match to TRBD1 (6 bases). Germline V gives CDR1 SGHDT, CDR2 YYEEEE. Trimming removed 0 bases at V and 5 bases at J, with 8 bases between. The CDR3 spans 14 residues. CDR3 in DNA: TGTGCCAGCAGCTTGGCAGGGGTGAATGAAAAACTGTTTTTT. Protein product: CASSLAGVNEKLFF.

This clonotype came up many times. The V gene is TRBV11-2, the J gene TRBJ2-1; D possibly corresponds to TRBD2 (6 bases). Germline-derived CDR1 and CDR2 are SGHAT and FQNNGV. V dropped 8 bases and J dropped 2 bases, with 19 bases sitting between them. This CDR3 has 16 residues. DNA for the CDR3: TGTGCCAGCCTCCCTCTTGGTGGGGGGACCTACAATGAGCAGTTCTTC. Amino acid sequence: CASLPLGGGTYNEQFF.

This clonotype was seen ten or more times. Written as DNA, the CDR3 is TGCAGCGTTGACCTGACAGGAGAGAACACTGAAGCTTTCTTT. Residues: CSVDLTGENTEAFF. V is TRBV29-1 and J is TRBJ1-1; TRBD1 is a possible D gene (6 bases). CDR1 is SQVTM and CDR2 is ANQGSEA in the germline V gene. The CDR3 length is 14 residues. Trimming cost V 3 bases and J 1 base, with 12 bases left between them.

This clonotype was seen a few times. The CDR3 spells CASSLGTSGAYDYEQYF. CDR3 DNA: TGTGCCAGCAGCTTAGGGACTAGCGGGGCCTATGACTACGAGCAGTACTTC. The J gene is TRBJ2-7, the V gene TRBV7-8; 12 bases are shared with TRBD2. The CDR3 spans 17 residues. Germline-derived CDR1 and CDR2 are SGHVS and FQNEAQ. The V segment lost 1 base and the J segment 3 bases; nucleotides outside the gene matches: 7.

A remark on this clonotype: This could be a read error, since a much larger clone is one nucleotide away. The chain joins TRBV6-5 to TRBJ2-7, with D perhaps matching TRBD2 (5 bases). The CDR3 totals 14 residues. Per germline, CDR1 MNHEY and CDR2 SVGAGI. The CDR3 protein is CVSSYSSYSGEQYF. The CDR3, as DNA: TGTGTCAGCAGTTACTCCTCCTACTCGGGGGAGCAGTACTTC.